The 23 T cell receptor beta chains presented below share a single source sample, sequenced in a study of blood T cell repertoires in COVID-19. The repertoire was sequenced with immunoSEQ multiplex PCR; TCRdb's copy has only in-frame clones and lacks some. This sample has a few hundred thousand clones, with roughly nine tenths found just once. The specimen was peripheral blood. Source of these receptors: a woman aged 25 to 39 with COVID-19, enrolled during active disease.

The chain recombines TRBV3-1 (or the pseudogene TRBV3-2) with TRBJ1-2; perhaps TRBD1 as D (6 bases). V gave up 0 bases and J gave up 2 bases, with 16 bases separating them. CDR1 and CDR2 from the germline V gene are LGHDT and YNNKEL (reference sequence). The CDR3 is 17 residues long. CDR3 nucleotide sequence: TGTGCCAGCAGCCAAGAAGCCGCAGGGGCCTTCAACTATGGCTACACCTTC. Its translation is CASSQEAAGAFNYGYTF.

V is TRBV21-1 and J is TRBJ2-4; the table's D call TRBD1 went unverified against the DNA. TRBV21-1 is annotated as a pseudogene. There are 13 residues in the CDR3. The CDR3 DNA reads TGTGCCAGCAGCCGGGACAGGCCAAACATTCAGTACTTC. It yields the protein CASSRDRPNIQYF.

This chain uses TRBV2 with TRBJ2-5; 11 nucleotides agree with TRBD2. CDR1 SNHLY and CDR2 FYNNEI come from the germline V gene. V was clipped by 6 bases and J by 5 bases; unmatched bases: 5. This CDR3 spans 14 amino acids. The CDR3 DNA reads as TGTGCCAGCAGGACTAGCGGGGAGTCGGAGACCCAGTACTTC. Translated: CASRTSGESETQYF.

The CDR3 bases are TGTGCCAGCAGCCGGGCCAGCGGGGGGTCATCAGATACGCAGTATTTT. It codes for CASSRASGGSSDTQYF. The chain combines TRBV9 with TRBJ2-3; 9 bases line up with TRBD2. Germline V gene data show CDR1 as SGDLS and CDR2 as YYNGEE. This CDR3 has 16 residues. Losses at the gene ends were 4 bases for V and 4 bases for J; bases not matched to a gene: 10.

In its sample, this clone was seen once. The CDR3 bases are TGTGCCAGCAGCCAAGGGGGCAGTAAACAGCCCCAGCATTTT. Translated: CASSQGGSKQPQHF. This chain links TRBV7-9 with TRBJ1-5, with TRBD1 matching 7 bases. The CDR3 is 14 amino acids. Trimming removed 5 bases from V and 7 bases from J; junction bases left unmatched: 8. CDR1 SEHNR and CDR2 FQNEAQ come from the germline V gene (reference sequence).

V gene TRBV2 combines with J gene TRBJ1-4; 7 bases match TRBD1. V shed 4 bases, J shed 8 bases, and the junction held 10 bases outside the gene matches. CDR1 is SNHLY and CDR2 is FYNNEI in the germline V gene. CDR3 size: 15 residues. The CDR3 bases are TGTGCCAGCAGTGGATTAACAGGGGTAGGGGAAAAACTGTTTTTT. Amino acid sequence: CASSGLTGVGEKLFF.

J is TRBJ1-6 and V is TRBV11-2, with 7 bases aligning to TRBD1. With V trimmed by 2 bases and J by 9 bases, 7 bases remained unmatched. This CDR3 has 15 amino acids. The germline CDR1 and CDR2 sequences are SGHAT and FQNNGV. The CDR3, as DNA: TGTGCCAGCAGCTTAATTAGGGGACAGAGTTCACCCCTCCACTTT. Protein product: CASSLIRGQSSPLHF.

The chain carries TRBV30 and TRBJ2-7; D remains ambiguous. V was trimmed by 0 bases and J by 0 bases, leaving 15 bases between them. The CDR3 runs to 16 residues. Germline values: CDR1 GTSNPN, CDR2 SVGIG (reference sequence). CDR3 coding DNA: TGTGCCTGGAGTGTAGGTATCAGGCGAAGCTCCTACGAGCAGTACTTC. Encoded protein: CAWSVGIRRSSYEQYF.

The chain carries TRBV29-1 and TRBJ2-7; TRBD1 matches at 8 bases. The J segment lost 4 bases and the V segment lost 7 bases, leaving 6 bases of the junction unmatched. Per germline, CDR1 SQVTM and CDR2 ANQGSEA. This CDR3 spans 12 amino acids. CDR3 bases: TGCAGCGCTACGGGACAGGTGTACGAGCAGTACTTC. Its protein product is CSATGQVYEQYF.

The gene calls are TRBV19 and TRBJ1-6; a possible D gene is TRBD1 (6 bases). The CDR3 has 15 residues. The germline V gene encodes CDR1 LNHDA and CDR2 SQIVND (reference sequence). The ends were cut back, 10 bases at V and 8 bases at J, with 21 bases in the middle. The DNA for the CDR3 is TGTGCCACCCTATCTTCTGGACAGAAGGATTCACCCCTCCACTTT. It codes for CATLSSGQKDSPLHF.

V and J are TRBV5-1 and TRBJ2-3; possibly TRBD2 for D (6 bases). The CDR3 is 14 amino acids. V lost 4 bases to trimming and J lost 1 base, with 10 bases between them. Germline values: CDR1 SGHRS, CDR2 YFSETQ. DNA of the CDR3: TGCGCCAGCAGCAACGGGGAGGGCACAGATACGCAGTATTTT. Its protein product is CASSNGEGTDTQYF. Full variable domain (remainder filled in from reference TRBV5-1 and TRBJ2-3): KAGVTQTPRYLIKTRGQQVTLSCSPISGHRSVSWYQQTPGQGLQFLFEYFSETQRNKGNFPGRFSGRQFSNSRSEMNVSTLELGDSALYLCASSNGEGTDTQYFGPGTRLTVL.

The CDR3 DNA reads as TGCAGCGTTGAAGGCGGGGCGTCCTCCTACAATGAGCAGTTCTTC. Protein sequence: CSVEGGASSYNEQFF. The gene calls are TRBV29-1 and TRBJ2-1; D is possibly TRBD2 (6 bases). V lost 1 base and J 0 bases, leaving 10 bases between the germline ends. The CDR3 runs 15 residues. Germline V gene sequence: CDR1 SQVTM, CDR2 ANQGSEA.

This sequence joins TRBV10-1 and TRBJ2-5, with 8 nucleotides matching TRBD2. V dropped 2 bases and J dropped 5; count of bases not matched to a gene: 4. CDR1 is WNHNN and CDR2 is SYGVQD in the germline V gene (reference sequence). The CDR3 is 14 residues long. The CDR3 loop reads CASSEGLAGETQYF. In DNA, the CDR3 is TGCGCCAGCAGTGAGGGACTAGCTGGGGAGACCCAGTACTTC.

The chain uses TRBV18 and TRBJ2-5; D may be TRBD2 (6 bases). This CDR3 has 13 residues. In germline, CDR1 is KGHSH, CDR2 LQKENI. The ends were cut back, 3 bases at V and 2 bases at J, with 7 bases in the middle. The CDR3: CASSPGGQETQYF. CDR3 in DNA: TGTGCCAGCTCACCCGGGGGTCAAGAGACCCAGTACTTC.

CDR3 sequence reads: CASSIPGTGGGQPQHF. The CDR3 DNA reads TGTGCCAGTAGTATCCCGGGTACAGGGGGAGGTCAGCCCCAGCATTTT. This chain joins TRBV19 and TRBJ1-5; 8 bases agree with TRBD1. Germline CDR1 reads LNHDA; CDR2 reads SQIVND (reference sequence). This CDR3 spans 16 amino acids. V was clipped by 3 bases and J by 6 bases; unmatched bases: 10.

The chain has TRBV12-2 and TRBJ1-1. TRBV12-2 is classified as a pseudogene. This CDR3 contains 13 residues. CDR3 bases: TGTGCAAGTCGCTTAGGAGCGAACACTGAAGCTTTCTTT. It yields the protein CASRLGANTEAFF.

This chain uses TRBV11-3 with TRBJ2-1; TRBD1 aligns across 8 bases. Germline V gene lookup returns CDR1 SGHNT and CDR2 YENEEA. The CDR3 is 14 amino acids. Trimming took 4 bases from V and 4 from J; bases not matched to a gene: 3. CDR3 protein: CASSSGQVYNEQFF. CDR3 coding DNA: TGTGCCAGCAGCTCGGGACAGGTTTACAATGAGCAGTTCTTC.

V and J are TRBV30 and TRBJ1-1; D unclear. The germline gives CDR1 GTSNPN, CDR2 SVGIG (reference sequence). The CDR3 runs to 13 residues. Trimming cost V 0 bases and J 0 bases, with 5 bases left between them. The CDR3 sequence: CAWSVHVNTEAFF. CDR3 bases: TGTGCCTGGAGTGTACATGTGAACACTGAAGCTTTCTTT.

In this sample, this clone turned up a few times. This chain joins TRBV7-2 and TRBJ1-2; TRBD1 might be the D (6 bases). Germline values: CDR1 SGHTA, CDR2 FQGNSA. With 3 bases removed from V and 3 bases from J, the gap between germline ends came to 14 bases. This CDR3 spans 15 amino acids. The CDR3 nucleotides are TGTGCCAGCAGCTTCGACCTGGACAGACACTATGGCTACACCTTC. Translation gives CASSFDLDRHYGYTF.

This sequence joins TRBV7-8 and TRBJ1-5, with D unclear. V was pared by 1 base and J by 0 bases, with 22 bases between. In germline, CDR1 is SGHVS, CDR2 FQNEAQ. This CDR3 has 20 residues. CDR3 loop: CASSLGGQWVRRDSNQPQHF. The CDR3 DNA reads TGTGCCAGCAGCTTAGGAGGTCAGTGGGTGCGTCGGGATAGCAATCAGCCCCAGCATTTT.

V gene TRBV19 combines with J gene TRBJ1-2, with a possible D match to TRBD1 (5 bases). Trimming removed 6 bases at V and 4 bases at J, with 18 bases between. The length of the CDR3 is 15 residues. CDR1 and CDR2 (germline): LNHDA, SQIVND (reference sequence). The CDR3 protein is CASRDSGPRRYGYTF. CDR3 in DNA: TGTGCCAGTAGGGATTCAGGGCCCCGACGCTATGGCTACACCTTC.

This chain links TRBV9 with TRBJ2-2; TRBD2 matches 10 bases. Germline CDR1 SGDLS, CDR2 YYNGEE. After removal of 3 bases from V and 4 bases from J, the junction contained 12 bases not matched to a gene. The CDR3 spans 18 residues. Here the CDR3 reads CASSGETGLAGVTGELFF. DNA for the CDR3: TGTGCCAGCAGCGGGGAAACGGGGCTAGCGGGGGTCACCGGGGAGCTGTTTTTT.

CDR3 amino acids: CAWDRASGNTIYF. CDR3 coding DNA: TGTGCCTGGGACAGGGCATCTGGAAACACCATATATTTT. The V and J genes are TRBV30 and TRBJ1-3, with 7 nucleotides matching TRBD1. J lost 1 base, V lost 5 bases, and 2 bases had no gene match. The CDR3 is made up of 13 amino acids. Germline CDR1 GTSNPN, CDR2 SVGIG (reference sequence).